A single sample gave rise to the 17 T cell receptor beta chains below, sequenced in a study of blood T cell repertoires in COVID-19. Assay used: immunoSEQ multiplex PCR; TCRdb lists only in-frame clones, some missing. Among hundreds of thousands of clones listed, approximately 91% were seen once. Sequenced input: PBMCs or T cells enriched from blood (not recorded which). The origin of the receptors is a woman in her thirties or forties who had recovered from COVID-19.

The chain recombines TRBV7-9 with TRBJ1-1; no clear D gene. Per germline, CDR1 SEHNR and CDR2 FQNEAQ (reference sequence). Trimming removed 4 bases from V and 0 bases from J, with 12 bases in between. The CDR3 contains 15 residues. CDR3 in amino acids: CASSSNSFLNTEAFF. CDR3 sequence (DNA): TGTGCCAGCAGCTCCAACAGTTTTTTGAACACTGAAGCTTTCTTT.

This clone was detected a few times. This chain joins TRBV10-3 and TRBJ1-2; tentatively, D is TRBD1 (6 bases). V was clipped by 0 bases and J by 5 bases, with 19 bases between them. In germline, CDR1 is ENHRY, CDR2 SYGVKD. CDR3 size: 17 residues. This chain's CDR3 is CAISESPSLTGGYGYTF. CDR3 bases: TGTGCCATCAGTGAGTCCCCTTCACTGACAGGAGGTTATGGCTACACCTTC.

The chain employs TRBV7-2 and TRBJ1-5; maybe TRBD1 (6 bases). The CDR3 runs 16 residues. Per the germline V gene, CDR1 is SGHTA and CDR2 is FQGNSA. V dropped 5 bases and J dropped 2 bases, with 16 bases sitting between them. For the CDR3, the DNA is TGTGCCAGCAGCCCTATGGGGGCGTTCGGCAATCAGCCCCAGCATTTT. Translation gives CASSPMGAFGNQPQHF.

The V and J genes are TRBV7-8 and TRBJ2-1; 11 nucleotides agree with TRBD2. After removal of 0 bases from V and 6 bases from J, the junction contained 4 bases not matched to a gene. CDR1 SGHVS and CDR2 FQNEAQ come from the germline V gene. The CDR3 covers 16 residues. The CDR3 coding sequence is TGTGCCAGCAGCTTAGCGGTAGCGGGAGGGCCCAATGAGCAGTTCTTC. Translating it yields CASSLAVAGGPNEQFF.

The V call is TRBV19, the J call TRBJ2-3; 8 bases map to TRBD2. The CDR3 is 16 residues long. With 7 bases clipped from V and 2 bases from J, the junction kept 11 bases outside the gene matches. Per germline, CDR1 LNHDA and CDR2 SQIVND (reference sequence). The CDR3 spells CASTPLPGGFTDTQYF. The CDR3 bases are TGTGCCAGTACACCGCTACCGGGAGGGTTCACAGATACGCAGTATTTT.

V gene TRBV20-1 combines with J gene TRBJ2-7; possible D gene TRBD1, 6 bases. The germline V and J ends were trimmed by 5 bases and 4 bases, with 9 bases remaining between them. The CDR3 is 11 residues long. Germline V gene sequence: CDR1 DFQATT, CDR2 SNEGSKA (reference sequence). As DNA, the CDR3 is TGCAGTGCTCCGAGGGGGTACGAGCAGTACTTC. This encodes CSAPRGYEQYF.

This chain links TRBV6-4 with TRBJ1-1; 7 nucleotides line up with TRBD1. The germline V gene encodes CDR1 MRHNA and CDR2 SNTAGT. Losses at the gene ends were 8 bases for V and 0 bases for J; bases not matched to a gene: 12. This CDR3 is 16 amino acids long. CDR3 amino acids: CASSLAGGALNTEAFF. DNA for the CDR3: TGTGCCAGCTCGCTAGCAGGGGGAGCCCTGAACACTGAAGCTTTCTTT.

The rearrangement links TRBV30 to TRBJ2-5, with D tentatively TRBD2 (5 bases). Germline loops: CDR1 GTSNPN, CDR2 SVGIG (reference sequence). V was cut by 1 base and J by 5 bases, with 11 bases left in between. This CDR3 region has 13 residues. The CDR3 here is CAWSGSVEETQYF. The DNA of the CDR3 is TGTGCCTGGAGTGGTAGCGTGGAGGAGACCCAGTACTTC.

The genes are TRBV5-1 and TRBJ2-1; no firm D call. V was clipped by 4 bases and J by 0 bases, with 11 bases between them. The CDR3 consists of 15 residues. Looked up from germline, CDR1 is SGHRS and CDR2 is YFSETQ. In DNA, the CDR3 is TGCGCCAGCAGCCCGTCCCCTACCTCCTACAATGAGCAGTTCTTC. Protein: CASSPSPTSYNEQFF.

The genes are TRBV2 and TRBJ2-3; maybe TRBD2 (6 bases). CDR1 is SNHLY, CDR2 FYNNEI, per germline. The CDR3 spans 17 residues. V lost 0 bases, J lost 5 bases, and 18 bases lay in between. The CDR3 region has the DNA TGTGCCAGCAGTGAAGCGCTTCGGGGAGGACGGAAAGATACGCAGTATTTT. The encoded protein is CASSEALRGGRKDTQYF.

The rearrangement links TRBV5-4 to TRBJ2-2; 9 bases line up with TRBD2. Germline CDR1 reads SGHNT; CDR2 reads YYREEE (reference sequence). The J segment lost 3 bases and the V segment lost 5 bases, leaving 5 bases of the junction unmatched. This CDR3 comprises 15 residues. The CDR3 DNA sequence: TGTGCCAGCAGTTCTAAGCGGGGGGACACCGGGGAGCTGTTTTTT. Translation gives CASSSKRGDTGELFF.

V and J are TRBV28 and TRBJ1-4, with no clear D. V lost 4 bases and J lost 7, with 10 bases in between. CDR1 and CDR2 (germline): MDHEN, SYDVKM. The CDR3 runs to 13 residues. This CDR3 is CASSSYPTEKLFF. The DNA of the CDR3 is TGTGCCAGCAGTTCCTACCCCACTGAAAAACTGTTTTTT.

Of note for this clone: Other nucleotide sequences from this sample produce the same CDR3. The rearrangement joins TRBV9 to TRBJ2-7, with 8 nucleotides matching TRBD1. Germline assignment: CDR1 SGDLS and CDR2 YYNGEE. The CDR3 sequence is 15 residues long. V shed 0 bases, J shed 1 base, and the junction held 3 bases outside the gene matches. CDR3 sequence: CASSVGTGGSYEQYF. CDR3 sequence (DNA): TGTGCCAGCAGCGTAGGTACAGGGGGATCCTACGAGCAGTACTTC.

This rearrangement joins TRBV27 to TRBJ2-7; perhaps TRBD2 as D (6 bases). Germline assignment: CDR1 MNHEY and CDR2 SMNVEV (reference sequence). The CDR3 totals 14 residues. Between the trimmed V and J ends, which lost 5 bases and 2 bases, there was a span of 13 bases. The CDR3 sequence: CASSGGDPAYEQYF. The CDR3 bases are TGTGCCAGCAGTGGAGGGGACCCCGCCTACGAGCAGTACTTC.

The chain combines TRBV2 with TRBJ2-1, with TRBD2 matching 13 bases. The CDR3 length is 15 residues. Germline V gene lookup returns CDR1 SNHLY and CDR2 FYNNEI. J lost 4 bases, V lost 4 bases, and 1 base had no gene match. The CDR3 loop reads CASSGTSGSYNEQFF. CDR3 nucleotides: TGTGCCAGCAGTGGGACTAGCGGGAGTTACAATGAGCAGTTCTTC.

This clone was seen only a few times. The V and J genes are TRBV29-1 and TRBJ1-2, with D possibly TRBD1 on 5 matching bases. Germline V gene data show CDR1 as SQVTM and CDR2 as ANQGSEA. The CDR3 is 14 amino acids. The V and J ends lost 7 bases and 5 bases respectively, with 20 bases between them. CDR3 region: CSAPSRDTIYGYTF. The CDR3 DNA reads TGCAGCGCCCCCAGCAGGGATACAATTTATGGCTACACCTTC.

CDR3 in DNA: TGTGCCAGTAGTATAGAAAGAACTACTCTACGGGATACGCAGTATTTT. Its protein is CASSIERTTLRDTQYF. The chain has TRBV19 and TRBJ2-3; D not resolved. Germline assignment: CDR1 LNHDA and CDR2 SQIVND (reference sequence). The CDR3 has 16 residues. V was pared by 0 bases and J by 6 bases, with 16 bases between.